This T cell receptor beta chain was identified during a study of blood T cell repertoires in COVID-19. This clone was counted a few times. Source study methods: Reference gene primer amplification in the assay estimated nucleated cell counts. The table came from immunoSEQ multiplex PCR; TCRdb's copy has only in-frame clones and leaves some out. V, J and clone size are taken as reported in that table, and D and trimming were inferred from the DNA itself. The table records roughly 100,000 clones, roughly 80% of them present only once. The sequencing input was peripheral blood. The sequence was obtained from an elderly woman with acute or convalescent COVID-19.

In nucleotides, the CDR3 is TGTGCCAGCAGTTTCATAGCGGTCCGATCCTCCTACGAGCAGTACTTC. Translation: CASSFIAVRSSYEQYF. The chain employs TRBV28 and TRBJ2-7; a possible D gene is TRBD2 (6 bases). There are 16 residues in the CDR3. Germline values: CDR1 MDHEN, CDR2 SYDVKM. V lost 3 bases, J lost 0 bases, and 15 bases lay in between.